Below, 7 T cell receptor beta chains from the same sample are listed, as sequenced in a study of T cells expressing NK-cell markers. TCRdb reprocessed the 5' RACE reads, with one entry per CDR3 protein and no DNA. In total, the table holds around 470,000 distinct CDR3 sequences. Sequenced sample: blood T cells: a sorted CD56 or NKG2C T cell subset, CD4+ or CD8+ T cells, or bulk PBMC T cells (not recorded which). These receptor sequences come from a woman aged 45-59 years in good health.

V usage is TRBV6-5 and J usage is TRBJ2-1; absent DNA, TCRdb's TRBD2 call cannot be checked. The CDR3 is 14 amino acids. Germline CDR1 reads MNHEY; CDR2 reads SVGAGI. The CDR3 loop reads CATAPGLVDNEQFF.

The CDR3 is CASSQMGPGESGNTIYF. The chain is built from TRBV4-1 and TRBJ1-3; there is no DNA to check the TCRdb D call of TRBD1. This CDR3 region has 17 residues. Germline V gene sequence: CDR1 MGHRA, CDR2 YSYEKL.

The chain recombines TRBV7-6 with TRBJ2-5; TCRdb selects TRBD1, and the lack of DNA leaves this call unchecked. Germline values: CDR1 SGHVS, CDR2 FNYEAQ. The length of the CDR3 is 14 residues. The CDR3 spells CASSLEGGDETQYF.

The genes are TRBV20-1 and TRBJ1-1; TCRdb names TRBD1, which stays unverified in the absence of DNA. Per germline, CDR1 DFQATT and CDR2 SNEGSKA (reference sequence). The CDR3 runs 14 residues. CDR3 in amino acids: CSARDGTGGVRAFF.

The rearrangement links TRBV12-3 or TRBV12-4 to TRBJ2-1. The CDR3 length is 16 residues. The CDR3 reads CASSLGNRYSYNEQFF.

This chain connects TRBV7-9 to TRBJ1-2; TCRdb picks TRBD1, but there is no DNA to check that call. This CDR3 has 15 amino acids. Germline values: CDR1 SEHNR, CDR2 FQNEAQ (reference sequence). Here the CDR3 reads CASSLMTGGLNGYTF. Combining the CDR3 with reference TRBV7-9 and TRBJ1-2 gives the whole variable domain DTGVSQNPRHKITKRGQNVTFRCDPISEHNRLYWYRQTLGQGPEFLTYFQNEAQLEKSRLLSDRFSAERPKGSFSTLEIQRTEQGDSAMYLCASSLMTGGLNGYTFGSGTRLTVV.

The chain recombines TRBV20-1 with TRBJ2-1; the D gene TCRdb calls, TRBD2, cannot be checked with no DNA. The CDR3 has 15 amino acids. Germline V CDR1 and CDR2: DFQATT, SNEGSKA (reference sequence). CDR3 protein: CSARAPGLMSNEQFF.